Sequencing of this TCR beta chain was carried out in a study of control samples from healthy donors and cancer patients. This clone was picked up a small number of times. The CDR3 sequence is 13 residues long. J gave up 6 bases and V 6 bases, and 8 bases lay outside the gene matches. CDR1 is ENHRY and CDR2 is SYGVKD in the germline V gene. Generated by immunoSEQ multiplex PCR, the TCRdb table keeps only in-frame clones and is missing some. The profile covers 75,000 to 100,000 clones, with about 91% appearing a single time and less than 15% taken by the ten largest. The sample taken for sequencing was blood. The source of this sequence is a man under 40 in good health. This rearrangement joins TRBV10-3 to TRBJ2-7; 7 bases are shared with TRBD1. CDR3 sequence: CAISTQGVREQYF. CDR3 in DNA: TGTGCCATCAGCACTCAGGGGGTTCGCGAGCAGTACTTC.